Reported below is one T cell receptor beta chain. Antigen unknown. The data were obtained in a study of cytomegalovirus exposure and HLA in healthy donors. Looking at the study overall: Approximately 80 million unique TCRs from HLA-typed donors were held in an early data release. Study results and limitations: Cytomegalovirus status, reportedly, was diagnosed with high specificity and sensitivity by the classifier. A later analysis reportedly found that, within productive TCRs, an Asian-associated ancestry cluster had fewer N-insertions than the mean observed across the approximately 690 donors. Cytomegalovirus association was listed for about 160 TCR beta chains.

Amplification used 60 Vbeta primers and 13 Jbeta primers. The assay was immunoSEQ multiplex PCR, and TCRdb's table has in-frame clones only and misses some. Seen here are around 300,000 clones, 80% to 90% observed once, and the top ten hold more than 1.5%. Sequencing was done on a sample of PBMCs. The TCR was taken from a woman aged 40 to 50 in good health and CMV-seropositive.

CDR3 bases: TGTGCCATCAGACCACAGGGGGATAGCAATCAGCCCCAGCATTTT. Encoded protein: CAIRPQGDSNQPQHF. The V and J genes are TRBV10-3 and TRBJ1-5, with TRBD1 matching 8 bases. CDR1 and CDR2 from the germline V gene are ENHRY and SYGVKD. There are 15 residues in the CDR3. V shed 6 bases and J 0 bases; nucleotides not matched to a gene: 4.